This paragraph reports one T cell receptor beta chain. Source study methods: How many nucleated cells were present was estimated from reference gene primer amplification. The assay was immunoSEQ multiplex PCR, and TCRdb's table has in-frame clones only and misses some. V, J and clone size reflect that table, while D and trimming were determined from the DNA. The sample has around 190,000 clones, roughly 91% seen once. The sample belongs to a study of blood T cell repertoires in COVID-19. Study background: Acute and convalescent COVID-19 samples came from the United States, Italy and Spain. Sources were T cells, B-cell-depleted T cells, or PBMCs; the material itself was cDNA or gDNA.

Looked up from germline, CDR1 is MNHNS and CDR2 is SASEGT. This CDR3 spans 18 amino acids. V shed 2 bases and J 12 bases; nucleotides not matched to a gene: 22. The rearrangement uses TRBV6-1 and TRBJ1-5, with 7 nucleotides matching TRBD1. The clonotype was recovered from a human donor in a cohort sampled during active COVID-19. The sample taken for sequencing was peripheral blood. CDR3 nucleotides: TGTGCCAGCAGTGAATTCCCACCCGGGACAGATTTAATCACCTTCCAGCATTTT. Translating gives CASSEFPPGTDLITFQHF.